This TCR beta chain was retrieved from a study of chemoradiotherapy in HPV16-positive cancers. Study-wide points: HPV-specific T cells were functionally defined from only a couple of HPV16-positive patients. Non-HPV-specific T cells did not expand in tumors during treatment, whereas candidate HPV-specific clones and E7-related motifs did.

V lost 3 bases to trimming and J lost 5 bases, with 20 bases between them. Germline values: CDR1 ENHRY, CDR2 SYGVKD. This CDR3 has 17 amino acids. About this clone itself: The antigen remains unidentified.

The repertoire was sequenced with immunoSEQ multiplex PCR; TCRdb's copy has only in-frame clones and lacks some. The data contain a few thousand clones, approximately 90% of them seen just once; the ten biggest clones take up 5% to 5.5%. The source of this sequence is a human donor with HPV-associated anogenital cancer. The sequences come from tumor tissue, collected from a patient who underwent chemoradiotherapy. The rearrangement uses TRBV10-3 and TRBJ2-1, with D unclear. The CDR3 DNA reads TGTGCCATCAGTGAACGGCCCGCGGCCTTAAGGGACAATGAGCAGTTCTTC. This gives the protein CAISERPAALRDNEQFF.